Below, 8 T cell receptor beta chains from the same sample are listed, as sequenced in a study of CD8 T cells in ankylosing spondylitis. TCRdb passed the 5' RACE reads through MiXCR, listing each CDR3 protein once. The sample records just under 95,000 distinct CDR3 sequences, roughly 8.8% being singletons. The material sequenced was blood, either unsorted or a sorted T cell fraction (not recorded which). The receptors shown here come from a male donor with ankylosing spondylitis or in good health (not recorded which).

Ten or more counts support this clonotype. The V gene is TRBV30, the J gene TRBJ1-4; D gene uncertain. Germline V CDR1 and CDR2: GTSNPN, SVGIG (reference sequence). The germline V and J ends were trimmed by 1 base and 8 bases, with 8 bases remaining between them. The CDR3 spans 12 residues. The CDR3 nucleotides read TGTGCCTGGAGTGCCCTCCGCGAAAAACTGTTTTTT. Its translation: CAWSALREKLFF.

This clonotype occurred many times. The V gene is TRBV12-3 or TRBV12-4, the J gene TRBJ1-2; tentative D call: TRBD1 (6 bases). The V end lost 6 bases, the J end lost 5 bases, and 16 bases lay between the germline ends. The CDR3 runs to 14 residues. The CDR3 bases are TGTGCCAGCAGCCCCTTTGGGGGCTTGTATGGCTACACCTTC. Amino acids: CASSPFGGLYGYTF.

A single count supports this clonotype. At one end, the junction sequence differs from germline, possibly due to a read error. This chain links TRBV3-1 with TRBJ2-1; TRBD1 matches 12 bases. Germline CDR1 reads LGHDT; CDR2 reads YNNKEL (reference sequence). CDR3 length equals 18 residues. CDR3: CTSSRDRGLQEAYNEQFF. In nucleotides, the CDR3 is TGTACCAGCAGTCGGGACAGGGGGCTTCAGGAAGCCTACAATGAGCAGTTCTTC.

Ten or more counts support this clonotype. This chain links TRBV5-1 with TRBJ2-2, with 9 bases matching TRBD2. Germline CDR1 reads SGHRS; CDR2 reads YFSETQ. The CDR3 totals 15 residues. Trimming at V came to 5 bases and at J to 2 bases, leaving 4 bases not matched to a gene. In DNA form, the CDR3 reads TGCGCCAGCAGTAGCGGGGGACTTAACACCGGGGAGCTGTTTTTT. Protein product: CASSSGGLNTGELFF.

CDR3 protein: CASSWDGGGPQHF. The CDR3 coding sequence is TGTGCCAGCAGCTGGGACGGTGGAGGGCCCCAGCATTTT. The chain uses TRBV5-5 and TRBJ1-5, with D perhaps matching TRBD1 (5 bases). The CDR3 sequence is 13 residues long. The ends were cut back, 3 bases at V and 9 bases at J, with 13 bases in the middle. The V gene's germline CDR1 is SGHKS and CDR2 YYEKEE (reference sequence).

In its sample, this clonotype was seen many times. V is TRBV5-1 and J is TRBJ1-2; 7 nucleotides agree with TRBD1. This CDR3 has 15 amino acids. The V segment lost 4 bases and the J segment 11 bases; nucleotides outside the gene matches: 17. CDR1 and CDR2 (germline): SGHRS, YFSETQ. The CDR3 DNA follows: TGCGCCAGCAGCCCGGGACAGCGACTAACTACTGGGTACACCTTC. Its protein product is CASSPGQRLTTGYTF.

This clonotype was seen at least ten times. V usage is TRBV2 and J usage is TRBJ1-5; D is undetermined. Looked up from germline, CDR1 is SNHLY and CDR2 is FYNNEI. The CDR3 consists of 14 residues. V was trimmed by 5 bases and J by 0 bases, leaving 8 bases between them. The DNA for the CDR3 is TGTGCCAGCAGTTTATTATATAGCAATCAGCCCCAGCATTTT. It encodes CASSLLYSNQPQHF. Complete variable domain (other parts from reference TRBV2 and TRBJ1-5): EPEVTQTPSHQVTQMGQEVILRCVPISNHLYFYWYRQILGQKVEFLVSFYNNEISEKSEIFDDQFSVERPDGSNFTLKIRSTKLEDSAMYFCASSLLYSNQPQHFGDGTRLSIL.

This clonotype was seen many times. J is TRBJ1-4 and V is TRBV2; 7 bases align to TRBD1. Germline-derived CDR1 and CDR2 are SNHLY and FYNNEI. The CDR3 runs to 15 residues. J lost 4 bases, V lost 3 bases, and 5 bases had no gene match. The CDR3 protein is CASSDPTGLNEKLFF. The CDR3 DNA is TGTGCCAGCAGTGATCCGACAGGGCTTAATGAAAAACTGTTTTTT.